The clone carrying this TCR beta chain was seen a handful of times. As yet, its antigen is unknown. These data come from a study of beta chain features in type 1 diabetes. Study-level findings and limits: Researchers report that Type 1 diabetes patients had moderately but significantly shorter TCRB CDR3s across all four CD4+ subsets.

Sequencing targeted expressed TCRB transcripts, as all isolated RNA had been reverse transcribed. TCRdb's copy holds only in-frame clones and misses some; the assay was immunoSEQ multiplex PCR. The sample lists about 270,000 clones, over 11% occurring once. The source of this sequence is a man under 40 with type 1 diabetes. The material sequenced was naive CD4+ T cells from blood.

The CDR3, as DNA: TGTGCCAGCAGGACAGGGTTAGTGAACACTGAAGCTTTCTTT. Amino acid sequence: CASRTGLVNTEAFF. This chain joins TRBV6-6 and TRBJ1-1; the match to TRBD1 covers 7 bases. The trim removed 6 bases at V and 0 bases at J, leaving 4 bases unmatched. Germline V CDR1 and CDR2: MNHNY, SVGAGI (reference sequence). CDR3 length: 14 residues.